The TCR beta chain described here comes from a study of shared clonotypes between healthy human individuals. The overall study: Donor composition was a couple of women and three men, aged 18 to 49. A donor's plate count was three for CD4 naive and three for CD4 memory; CD8 naive had two and CD8 memory one. Study findings and constraints: Naive subsets generally had larger estimated richness than memory subsets.

The germline gives CDR1 SEHNR, CDR2 FQNEAQ (reference sequence). The CDR3 spans 13 residues. The ends were cut back, 8 bases at V and 0 bases at J, with 10 bases in the middle. Source study methods: As immunoSEQ supplied junction-only sequences (without quality scores), filtering differed. This table comes from immunoSEQ multiplex PCR, and its TCRdb copy is limited to in-frame clones, with some not included. Clone size and the V and J calls come from that table; the DNA yielded D and trimming. The table has some 2.3 million clones, more than 80% seen once; the top ten hold 0.35% to 0.45%. Details on this clone: Its specificity is not known.

The sample was naive CD4+ T cells from PBMCs. The subset was: CD45RA+ positively selected. This sequence joins TRBV7-9 and TRBJ2-5; D unclear. The sequence derives from a man aged 18 to 29 in good health. Some clones in this sample may be carry-over from other donors' samples. CDR3 nucleotides: TGTGCCAGCTCGGGTGGGAACCAAGAGACCCAGTACTTC. Translation: CASSGGNQETQYF.